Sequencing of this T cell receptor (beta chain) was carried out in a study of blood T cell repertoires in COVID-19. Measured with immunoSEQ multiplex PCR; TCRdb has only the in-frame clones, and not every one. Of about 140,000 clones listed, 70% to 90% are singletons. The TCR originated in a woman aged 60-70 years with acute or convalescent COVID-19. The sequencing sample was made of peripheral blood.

This CDR3 is CASSQARTGGTEAFF. The CDR3 nucleotides are TGTGCCAGCAGCCAAGCCCGGACAGGGGGGACTGAAGCTTTCTTT. V and J are TRBV4-2 and TRBJ1-1; 10 nucleotides line up with TRBD1. V lost 1 base, J lost 5 bases, and 4 bases stayed unmatched. Per the germline V gene, CDR1 is LGHNA and CDR2 is YNFKEQ. There are 15 residues in the CDR3.